This is a list of T cell receptor beta chains from one sample in a study of T cells in localized non-small cell lung cancer. Produced via immunoSEQ multiplex PCR; TCRdb's table is partial and in-frame only. The sample shows about 33,000 clones, around four fifths of them seen only once. Sequenced material: peripheral blood, taken before any cancer treatment. Receptors originate from a male donor aged 60 or over with stage III squamous cell lung carcinoma. CDR3s include the opening cysteine and the closing phenylalanine or tryptophan. D genes are given only for firm matches. Clone size is given for some rows only: seen once, a few or many times, or a class if the clone is expanded.

clone_size	d_call	cdr3_length	v_call	j_call	cdr3_nt	cdr3_aa
NA	NA	17	TRBV19	TRBJ2-2	TGTGCCAGTAACCCTAACCCGGGACTTCAGAACACCGGGGAGCTGTTTTTT	CASNPNPGLQNTGELFF
NA	TRBD2	15	TRBV7-9	TRBJ2-7	TGTGCCAGCAGCGCCTACCTAGCGGAGACCTCCGAGCAGTACTTC	CASSAYLAETSEQYF
once	TRBD1	14	TRBV6-6	TRBJ1-1	TGTGCCAGCAGTCAGGACAGGGGGACGGCTGAAGCTTTCTTT	CASSQDRGTAEAFF
NA	TRBD1	14	TRBV2	TRBJ1-2	TGTGCCAGCAGTTTCCTCGGACAGGATAAGGGCTACACCTTC	CASSFLGQDKGYTF
NA	NA	14	TRBV2	TRBJ1-4	TGTGCCAGCAGCTTAAGGCAGCGGAATGAAAAACTGTTTTTT	CASSLRQRNEKLFF
NA	TRBD2	17	TRBV10-3	TRBJ2-3	TGTGCCATCAGTGAGAATCAGGCGGGGACTAGCGGGGGGACGCAGTATTTT	CAISENQAGTSGGTQYF
NA	TRBD1	14	TRBV6-6	TRBJ2-7	TGTGCCAGCAAAAAACAGGGGCAGGCCTACGAGCAGTACTTC	CASKKQGQAYEQYF
few	TRBD2	13	TRBV9	TRBJ2-1	TGTGCCAGCAGCGCCTGGACTAGCGGGGGGCAGTTCTTC	CASSAWTSGGQFF
NA	NA	15	TRBV7-7	TRBJ1-4	TGTGCCAGCAGCCCAACCACGGGGGCGGGGGAAAAACTGTTTTTT	CASSPTTGAGEKLFF
NA	NA	13	TRBV4-3	TRBJ2-2	TGCGCCAGCAGCCAAGATTTGGGCGGGGAGCTGTTTTTT	CASSQDLGGELFF
NA	TRBD2	14	TRBV9	TRBJ2-1	TGTGCCAGCAGCCCTAGCGGAGGTAAGGGTGAGCAGTTCTTC	CASSPSGGKGEQFF
NA	NA	13	TRBV9	TRBJ2-5	TGTGCCAGCAGCGTAATGGGATTGGAGACCCAGTACTTC	CASSVMGLETQYF
few	NA	15	TRBV6-6	TRBJ1-1	TGTGCCAGCAGTTACTCAGAGACAGCGGGGACTGAAGCTTTCTTT	CASSYSETAGTEAFF
NA	NA	15	TRBV7-8	TRBJ2-1	TGTGCCAGCAGCTTAGGCAGGGGTGCCTACAATGAGCAGTTCTTC	CASSLGRGAYNEQFF
NA	TRBD2	14	TRBV30	TRBJ2-2	TGTGCCTGGGGAGCGGGAGTGGGCACCGGGGAGCTGTTTTTT	CAWGAGVGTGELFF
NA	TRBD2	14	TRBV2	TRBJ2-1	TGTGCCAGCAGTTTCTCTAGCGGGATGCAAGAGCAGTTCTTC	CASSFSSGMQEQFF
NA	TRBD1	16	TRBV30	TRBJ2-7	TGTGCCGGCACCCGGGACAGGGGCTCTTGGCGCTACGAGCAGTACTTC	CAGTRDRGSWRYEQYF
NA	TRBD2	14	TRBV7-2	TRBJ2-1	TGTGCCAGCAGCCCCGCCGGCGGGAGCTATGAGCAGTTCTTC	CASSPAGGSYEQFF
once	NA	15	TRBV18	TRBJ1-1	TGTGCCAGCTCACCACCGGTCGTCAGGGAAACTGAAGCTTTCTTT	CASSPPVVRETEAFF
NA	TRBD2	15	TRBV6-5	TRBJ2-7	TGTGCCAGCAGAACGAGCGGGAGGGGGCCCTACGAGCAGTACTTC	CASRTSGRGPYEQYF
NA	TRBD1	15	TRBV12-5	TRBJ2-3	TGTGCTAGTCGGTTTAGGGACAGGGTCAACGATACGCAGTATTTT	CASRFRDRVNDTQYF
NA	NA	14	TRBV7-2	TRBJ1-6	TGTGCCAGCAGCTTCAAGGGGGATAATTCACCCCTCCACTTT	CASSFKGDNSPLHF
NA	NA	14	TRBV7-2	TRBJ1-1	TGTGCCAGCAGCCCGAGAGGGGGGGGTACTGAAGCTTTCTTT	CASSPRGGGTEAFF
few	TRBD1	13	TRBV7-2	TRBJ1-2	TGTGCCAGCAGCCAAGGACAGGGGTATGGCTACACCTTC	CASSQGQGYGYTF
NA	TRBD1	12	TRBV29-1	TRBJ1-2	TGCAGCGTCGCCGGGACAGGGGGGGGCTACACCTTC	CSVAGTGGGYTF
NA	NA	16	TRBV7-6	TRBJ1-1	TGTGCCAGCAGCCCCAGGTTAGGGCTGGTGTACACTGAAGCTTTCTTT	CASSPRLGLVYTEAFF